This T cell receptor beta chain came from a study of blood T cell repertoires in COVID-19. Overall study: T cells, B-cell-depleted T cells, or PBMCs provided the cDNA or gDNA that served as material.

The assay was immunoSEQ multiplex PCR, and TCRdb's table has in-frame clones only and misses some. The table records around 93,000 clones, about four fifths of them present only once. Losses at the gene ends were 2 bases for V and 6 bases for J; bases not matched to a gene: 4. The CDR3 sequence is 16 residues long. CDR1 and CDR2 (germline): SGHRS, YFSETQ. The TCR sequence derives from a man older than 75 with acute or convalescent COVID-19. The chain joins TRBV5-1 to TRBJ2-1; TRBD2 matches 14 bases. Sample: peripheral blood. The CDR3 coding sequence is TGCGCCAGCAGCTTCCCCGGGACTAGCGGGGGCAATGAGCAGTTCTTC. This gives the protein CASSFPGTSGGNEQFF.